This is a list of T cell receptor beta chains from one sample in a study of shared clonotypes between healthy human individuals. Libraries were prepared by immunoSEQ multiplex PCR; TCRdb keeps only in-frame clonotypes and omits some of them. This table has some 1,600,000 clones, 95% to 99% appearing once. The specimen was naive CD4+ T cells sorted from blood. The receptors stem from a man younger than 40 in good health. Each CDR3 is given with its conserved first and last residue. D genes are given only for firm matches. Some rows mark clone size as missing; the rest say once, few, many or name a class of expanded clone.

TRBJ2-7 | - | - | TRBV7-2 | 13 | CASSLGIPYEQYF | TGTGCCAGCAGCTTAGGCATCCCCTACGAGCAGTACTTC
TRBJ2-1 | - | - | TRBV28 | 17 | CASSDSRSPSSYNEQFF | TGTGCCAGCAGCGACTCCAGGAGCCCGAGCTCCTACAATGAGCAGTTCTTC
TRBJ1-5 | - | - | TRBV11-2 | 15 | CASSPAGRTNQPQHF | TGTGCCAGCAGCCCGGCGGGCAGAACTAATCAGCCCCAGCATTTT
TRBJ2-7 | TRBD1 | - | TRBV18 | 15 | CASSPGQGSLGEQYF | TGTGCCAGCTCACCGGGACAGGGCTCCCTCGGTGAGCAGTACTTC
TRBJ2-3 | - | - | TRBV19 | 15 | CASSSPGDLSDTQYF | TGTGCCAGTAGTTCACCAGGGGATTTATCAGATACGCAGTATTTT
TRBJ1-5 | TRBD1 | - | TRBV10-3 | 14 | CAISAIQGQEPQHF | TGTGCCATCAGCGCAATACAGGGACAGGAGCCCCAGCATTTT
TRBJ2-5 | TRBD2 | - | TRBV11-3 | 19 | CASSRGVLAGGLYQETQYF | TGTGCCAGCAGCCGGGGGGTATTAGCGGGAGGCCTCTACCAAGAGACCCAGTACTTC
TRBJ2-2 | - | - | TRBV6-5 | 11 | CASRGTGELFF | TGTGCCAGCAGGGGCACCGGGGAGCTGTTTTTT
TRBJ1-1 | - | - | TRBV6-5 | 13 | CASSENLNTEAFF | TGTGCCAGCAGTGAGAATCTGAACACTGAAGCTTTCTTT
TRBJ2-4 | - | - | TRBV18 | 14 | CASSPRTEGNIQYF | TGTGCCAGCTCACCCAGGACGGAGGGGAACATTCAGTACTTC
TRBJ2-2 | - | - | TRBV6-1 | 15 | CASSEQGMVSGELFF | TGTGCCAGCAGTGAACAGGGGATGGTATCCGGGGAGCTGTTTTTT
TRBJ2-7 | TRBD2 | - | TRBV29-1 | 13 | CSFTSGYSYEQYF | TGCAGCTTCACTAGCGGTTACTCCTACGAGCAGTACTTC
TRBJ2-1 | - | - | TRBV6-5 | 13 | CASSISSFDEQFF | TGTGCCAGCAGTATATCTAGCTTCGATGAGCAGTTCTTC
TRBJ2-1 | TRBD1 | - | TRBV5-4 | 15 | CASSRQGPENNEQFF | TGTGCCAGCAGCAGACAGGGCCCGGAGAACAATGAGCAGTTCTTC
TRBJ1-5 | - | - | TRBV5-1 | 14 | CASSLDGPHQPQHF | TGCGCCAGCAGCTTGGACGGACCCCATCAGCCCCAGCATTTT
TRBJ2-6 | - | - | TRBV28 | 17 | CASSELALNSGANVLTF | TGTGCCAGCAGTGAGCTAGCGCTAAACTCTGGGGCCAACGTCCTGACTTTC
TRBJ2-5 | TRBD1 | - | TRBV18 | 14 | CASSPRTGSQTQYF | TGTGCCAGCTCACCTCGGACAGGGTCCCAGACCCAGTACTTC
TRBJ2-7 | TRBD2 | once | TRBV16 | 14 | CASSPGRGGDEQYF | TGTGCCAGCAGCCCGGGACGGGGGGGTGACGAGCAGTACTTC
TRBJ2-7 | - | - | TRBV5-1 | 14 | CASSPGRVTYEQYF | TGCGCCAGCAGCCCGGGCAGGGTTACCTACGAGCAGTACTTC
TRBJ2-1 | TRBD2 | once | TRBV29-1 | 16 | CSGGGKAGVSTHEQFF | TGCAGCGGGGGAGGAAAGGCGGGAGTTTCGACGCATGAGCAGTTCTTC
TRBJ2-7 | TRBD1 | - | TRBV15 | 15 | CATSRDPTGEHEQYF | TGTGCCACCAGCAGAGATCCGACAGGGGAACACGAGCAGTACTTC
TRBJ2-2 | TRBD2 | - | TRBV5-1 | 18 | CASSLGGLAGGFNGELFF | TGCGCCAGCAGCTTAGGTGGACTAGCGGGAGGATTTAACGGGGAGCTGTTTTTT
TRBJ2-7 | TRBD1 | - | TRBV6-1 | 15 | CASSERDRGAREQYF | TGTGCCAGCAGTGAGCGAGACAGGGGGGCGAGGGAGCAGTACTTC
TRBJ2-1 | - | - | TRBV4-3 | 16 | CASSQDQHPSYNEQFF | TGCGCCAGCAGCCAAGATCAGCATCCCTCCTACAATGAGCAGTTCTTC
TRBJ1-1 | - | - | TRBV9 | 15 | CASSPREGQNTEAFF | TGTGCCAGCAGCCCCAGGGAGGGTCAGAACACTGAAGCTTTCTTT
TRBJ2-6 | - | - | TRBV5-4 | 12 | CASVTGANVLTF | TGTGCCAGCGTGACTGGGGCCAACGTCCTGACTTTC
TRBJ2-2 | - | - | TRBV27 | 17 | CASSLSVLSMRSGELFF | TGTGCCAGCAGTTTATCGGTGTTAAGTATGAGGAGCGGGGAGCTGTTTTTT
TRBJ2-1 | TRBD2 | - | TRBV11-2 | 15 | CASSSLAGSHNEQFF | TGTGCCAGCAGCTCCCTAGCGGGGTCCCACAATGAGCAGTTCTTC
TRBJ2-1 | - | - | TRBV28 | 17 | CASSLWGRGRTYNEQFF | TGTGCCAGCAGTTTATGGGGGCGGGGGCGAACCTACAATGAGCAGTTCTTC
TRBJ2-2 | - | - | TRBV21-1 | 17 | CASSSPSRDRGLGELFF | TGTGCCAGCAGCAGCCCTAGCCGGGACAGGGGGCTCGGGGAGCTGTTTTTT
TRBJ2-1 | TRBD2 | - | TRBV7-2 | 15 | CASRLAGGPGGEQFF | TGTGCCAGCAGGCTAGCGGGAGGGCCGGGGGGCGAGCAGTTCTTC
TRBJ2-5 | - | once | TRBV5-1 | 12 | CASSFPQETQYF | TGCGCCAGCAGCTTCCCCCAAGAGACCCAGTACTTC
TRBJ2-7 | - | - | TRBV14 | 16 | CASSRRSGVWGYEQYF | TGTGCCAGCAGCCGCAGAAGTGGGGTCTGGGGGTACGAGCAGTACTTC
TRBJ2-5 | - | - | TRBV6-6 | 15 | CASSPTGAPQETQYF | TGTGCCAGCAGTCCCACCGGGGCGCCCCAAGAGACCCAGTACTTC
TRBJ2-7 | - | once | TRBV5-6 | 13 | CASSLGWRPEQYF | TGTGCCAGCAGCTTGGGCTGGAGACCCGAGCAGTACTTC
TRBJ1-3 | - | - | TRBV18 | 16 | CASSADLMDSGNTIYF | TGTGCCAGCTCAGCCGACCTAATGGACTCTGGAAACACCATATATTTT
TRBJ1-3 | - | - | TRBV5-5 | 16 | CASSPRRNSDPSTIYF | TGTGCCAGCAGCCCGCGTCGCAATTCGGACCCGAGCACCATATATTTT
TRBJ2-5 | - | - | TRBV30 | 15 | CAWSVLQNLRETQYF | TGTGCCTGGAGTGTACTACAGAACCTGAGGGAGACCCAGTACTTC
TRBJ1-1 | - | - | TRBV9 | 15 | CASSSGVGEGTEAFF | TGTGCCAGCAGCTCCGGAGTGGGGGAAGGCACTGAAGCTTTCTTT
TRBJ2-2 | TRBD2 | - | TRBV7-8 | 20 | CASSFPGTASGDGATGELFF | TGTGCCAGCAGCTTCCCGGGAACCGCTAGCGGGGATGGGGCCACCGGGGAGCTGTTTTTT
TRBJ2-5 | TRBD2 | - | TRBV10-3 | 15 | CAITETSGRLETQYF | TGTGCCATCACGGAGACTAGCGGGAGGTTAGAGACCCAGTACTTC
TRBJ2-2 | TRBD2 | - | TRBV28 | 17 | CASITGGLAQNTGELFF | TGTGCCAGCATTACGGGGGGACTAGCTCAAAACACCGGGGAGCTGTTTTTT
TRBJ2-7 | - | - | TRBV29-1 | 10 | CSVGSHEQYF | TGCAGCGTCGGATCGCACGAGCAGTACTTC
TRBJ1-2 | - | - | TRBV10-3 | 15 | CAISEQGPRYTGYTF | TGTGCCATCAGTGAGCAGGGACCAAGGTACACTGGCTACACCTTC
TRBJ2-3 | - | - | TRBV6-1 | 17 | CASSALVILASTDTQYF | TGTGCCAGCAGTGCTCTAGTCATACTGGCTAGCACAGATACGCAGTATTTT
TRBJ2-5 | - | - | TRBV14 | 14 | CASSQVGAEETQYF | TGTGCCAGCAGCCAAGTCGGGGCCGAAGAGACCCAGTACTTC
TRBJ2-2 | - | - | TRBV30 | 14 | CARLLASSTGELFF | TGTGCCCGCCTACTAGCCTCGTCCACCGGGGAGCTGTTTTTT
TRBJ2-7 | TRBD1 | once | TRBV15 | 16 | CATSRDPGQGDYEQYF | TGTGCCACCAGCAGAGACCCGGGACAGGGAGACTACGAGCAGTACTTC
TRBJ2-2 | - | - | TRBV5-1 | 16 | CASSFELAVSTGELFF | TGCGCCAGCAGCTTCGAGTTAGCGGTATCCACCGGGGAGCTGTTTTTT
TRBJ2-6 | TRBD1 | - | TRBV28 | 16 | CASSPDRGAGANVLTF | TGTGCCAGCAGTCCAGACAGGGGGGCCGGGGCCAACGTCCTGACTTTC
TRBJ1-1 | TRBD1 | - | TRBV10-3 | 14 | CAISETGGATEAFF | TGTGCCATCAGTGAGACAGGGGGAGCCACTGAAGCTTTCTTT
TRBJ2-5 | - | - | TRBV7-8 | 14 | CASSLGRLGETQYF | TGTGCCAGCAGCTTAGGACGCCTTGGGGAGACCCAGTACTTC